These 27 T cell receptor beta chains were sequenced from one sample in a study of OX40 agonist ivuxolimab in advanced cancers. The repertoire was sequenced with immunoSEQ multiplex PCR; TCRdb's copy has only in-frame clones and lacks some. This table holds 72,000 or so clones, around 90% found once. The material sequenced was CD4+ or CD8+ T cells sorted from blood, taken in a trial of the OX40 agonist ivuxolimab. The receptors were sampled from an adult with an advanced solid tumor such as melanoma, head and neck, liver or kidney cancer.

The rearrangement uses TRBV28 and TRBJ1-1; TRBD1 matches at 10 bases. CDR1 is MDHEN, CDR2 SYDVKM, per germline. V was pared by 6 bases and J by 4 bases, with 8 bases of the junction left unmatched. The CDR3 runs 15 residues. The CDR3 region is CASSRPGQGRTEAFF. The CDR3 region has the DNA TGTGCCAGCAGCCGACCGGGACAGGGGCGCACTGAAGCTTTCTTT.

The J gene is TRBJ1-5, the V gene TRBV9; possibly TRBD1 for D (5 bases). The CDR3 consists of 16 residues. The ends were cut back, 4 bases at V and 1 base at J, with 15 bases in the middle. Germline V gene lookup returns CDR1 SGDLS and CDR2 YYNGEE. The CDR3 here is CASSSGGPGSNQPQHF. In DNA, the CDR3 is TGTGCCAGCAGCTCCGGGGGACCCGGGAGCAATCAGCCCCAGCATTTT. The full variable domain, with the rest looked up from reference TRBV9 and TRBJ1-5, is DSGVTQTPKHLITATGQRVTLRCSPRSGDLSVYWYQQSLDQGLQFLIQYYNGEERAKGNILERFSAQQFPDLHSELNLSSLELGDSALYFCASSSGGPGSNQPQHFGDGTRLSIL.

The CDR3 here is CASSYSAGGYGYTF. The CDR3 DNA reads as TGTGCCAGCAGTTACTCCGCGGGGGGATATGGCTACACCTTC. The chain couples TRBV6-6 to TRBJ1-2; possibly TRBD1 for D (5 bases). From germline, CDR1 is MNHNY and CDR2 SVGAGI (reference sequence). The length of the CDR3 is 14 residues. Trimming removed 0 bases from V and 5 bases from J, with 10 bases in between.

The rearrangement uses TRBV11-2 and TRBJ2-1; 11 bases agree with TRBD2. Germline V gene data show CDR1 as SGHAT and CDR2 as FQNNGV. J lost 2 bases, V lost 2 bases, and 11 bases had no gene match. CDR3 size: 19 residues. CDR3 nucleotide sequence: TGTGCCAGCAGCTTAAAAGGTTCGACTAGCGGGGAGGCCTACAATGAGCAGTTCTTC. Protein sequence: CASSLKGSTSGEAYNEQFF.

The V call is TRBV7-9, the J call TRBJ1-4; D not certain. The germline V gene has CDR1 SEHNR and CDR2 FQNEAQ (reference sequence). The CDR3 is made up of 13 amino acids. Trimming removed 5 bases from V and 8 bases from J, with 12 bases in between. The CDR3 bases are TGTGCCAGCAGCCGGACGGATTTCGAAAAACTGTTTTTT. It translates to CASSRTDFEKLFF.

The V and J genes are TRBV5-5 and TRBJ1-1; D not resolved. V was clipped by 5 bases and J by 2 bases, with 4 bases between them. The V gene's germline CDR1 is SGHKS and CDR2 YYEKEE (reference sequence). The CDR3 is 11 amino acids. In nucleotides, the CDR3 is TGTGCCAGCAGTTTAAACACTGAAGCTTTCTTT. Its translation: CASSLNTEAFF.

CDR3 protein: CASSQGEGRDTEAFF. CDR3 nucleotides: TGTGCCAGCAGCCAAGGGGAGGGGAGGGACACTGAAGCTTTCTTT. The gene calls are TRBV4-2 and TRBJ1-1, with D possibly TRBD1 on 5 matching bases. The V and J ends lost 1 base and 3 bases respectively, with 12 bases between them. CDR1 and CDR2 from the germline V gene are LGHNA and YNFKEQ. The CDR3 is 15 amino acids.

This clone was counted once. The chain couples TRBV5-5 to TRBJ1-1; the D is unclear. V was clipped by 1 base and J by 0 bases, with 7 bases between them. Germline-derived CDR1 and CDR2 are SGHKS and YYEKEE (reference sequence). The CDR3 loop spans 14 amino acids. CDR3 sequence reads: CASSLWQLNTEAFF. Here the CDR3 DNA reads TGTGCCAGCAGCTTGTGGCAACTGAACACTGAAGCTTTCTTT.

The chain combines TRBV28 with TRBJ1-1; D is undetermined. Germline CDR1 is MDHEN and CDR2 is SYDVKM. The CDR3 consists of 14 residues. Deletions cut 7 bases from V and 5 bases from J, with 17 bases between. CDR3 region: CASTFNGKGTEAFF. The CDR3 bases are TGTGCCAGCACCTTTAACGGAAAGGGAACTGAAGCTTTCTTT.

The chain carries TRBV4-3 and TRBJ1-1; D gene unclear. The germline V gene encodes CDR1 LGHNA and CDR2 YSLEER. The CDR3 has 16 residues. V dropped 1 base and J dropped 12 bases, with 24 bases sitting between them. The DNA for the CDR3 is TGCGCCAGCAGCCAAGCCGGGCTCAGCAGGTTCAATGTGACTTTCTTT. Protein: CASSQAGLSRFNVTFF.

This clone was detected only once. The rearrangement links TRBV10-3 to TRBJ2-3; D perhaps matches TRBD1 (6 bases). CDR1 is ENHRY and CDR2 is SYGVKD in the germline V gene. The CDR3 loop spans 20 amino acids. Trimming stripped 0 bases from V and 2 bases from J, with 24 bases between. The DNA for the CDR3 is TGTGCCATCAGTGAGTCGATATGGGGGCAGTCTGGGGGCAACACAGATACGCAGTATTTT. This gives the protein CAISESIWGQSGGNTDTQYF.

Only a few counts were recorded for this clone. The V gene is TRBV30, the J gene TRBJ2-1; D unclear. The CDR3 is 13 residues long. Germline CDR1 GTSNPN, CDR2 SVGIG (reference sequence). The ends were cut back, 0 bases at V and 7 bases at J, with 10 bases in the middle. The CDR3, as DNA: TGTGCCTGGAGTGTGTCAGAGTGGAATGAGCAGTTCTTC. It specifies CAWSVSEWNEQFF.

V is TRBV28 and J is TRBJ1-4, with TRBD1 as a possible D gene (5 bases). The CDR3 runs to 15 residues. The germline V and J ends were trimmed by 3 bases and 7 bases, with 15 bases remaining between them. Germline V gives CDR1 MDHEN, CDR2 SYDVKM. The CDR3 region is CASSFRDLGIEKLFF. The DNA for the CDR3 is TGTGCCAGCAGTTTTCGGGACCTAGGTATTGAAAAACTGTTTTTT.

The chain has TRBV7-9 and TRBJ1-3; D unresolved. V gave up 2 bases and J gave up 0 bases, with 5 bases separating them. Germline lookup yields CDR1 SEHNR and CDR2 FQNEAQ (reference sequence). The CDR3 has 14 amino acids. The CDR3 region has the DNA TGTGCCAGCAGCTTAAGTAGCTCTGGAAACACCATATATTTT. Amino acids: CASSLSSSGNTIYF.

This chain links TRBV15 with TRBJ2-5; 11 nucleotides match TRBD2. From germline, CDR1 is LNHNV and CDR2 YYDKDF (reference sequence). The CDR3 length is 15 residues. The J segment lost 10 bases and the V segment lost 5 bases, leaving 12 bases of the junction unmatched. The CDR3 DNA reads as TGTGCCACCAGCGGGGGGGGACTAGCGGTAAACAGCCAGTACTTC. It specifies CATSGGGLAVNSQYF.

The rearrangement uses TRBV5-6 and TRBJ2-5; unclear D gene. CDR1 is SGHDT and CDR2 is YYEEEE in the germline V gene. The ends were cut back, 0 bases at V and 2 bases at J, with 11 bases in the middle. The CDR3 totals 15 residues. In DNA, the CDR3 is TGTGCCAGCAGCTTGGCCGGGTCCTCTCAAGAGACCCAGTACTTC. This gives the protein CASSLAGSSQETQYF.

The chain carries TRBV14 and TRBJ2-7; maybe TRBD2 (6 bases). Germline CDR1 reads SGHDN; CDR2 reads FVKESK. Trimming stripped 5 bases from V and 2 bases from J, with 13 bases between. This CDR3 is 14 amino acids long. The CDR3, as DNA: TGTGCCAGCAGCACCCGGGAGCCACCCTACGAGCAGTACTTC. Translation gives CASSTREPPYEQYF.

This clone was counted a few times. The chain links TRBV11-2 to TRBJ2-7, with 9 nucleotides matching TRBD2. V lost 0 bases to trimming and J lost 3 bases; unmatched junction nucleotides: 3. CDR3 length: 15 amino acids. Germline V CDR1 and CDR2: SGHAT, FQNNGV. CDR3 sequence (DNA): TGTGCCAGCAGCTTAGATCTAGCGGGACGCTACGAGCAGTACTTC. Translated, it gives CASSLDLAGRYEQYF.

The V call is TRBV19, the J call TRBJ2-2; 11 positions match TRBD1. The V and J ends lost 6 bases and 2 bases, in that order; junction bases with no gene match: 11. Germline CDR1 reads LNHDA; CDR2 reads SQIVND (reference sequence). This CDR3 has 18 amino acids. The CDR3 sequence is CASSVGQGAIRNTGELFF. The CDR3 DNA sequence: TGTGCCAGTAGCGTTGGACAGGGGGCGATTAGAAACACCGGGGAGCTGTTTTTT.

The genes are TRBV27 and TRBJ2-1, with TRBD2 as a possible D gene (5 bases). Per the germline V gene, CDR1 is MNHEY and CDR2 is SMNVEV (reference sequence). The CDR3 runs 17 residues. V was clipped by 2 bases and J by 2 bases, with 16 bases between them. CDR3 loop: CASSLPRRNNPYNEQFF. CDR3 sequence (DNA): TGTGCCAGCAGTTTACCCAGGAGGAATAATCCCTACAATGAGCAGTTCTTC.

This chain uses TRBV6-6 with TRBJ1-5, with 8 positions matching TRBD1. The J segment lost 3 bases and the V segment lost 8 bases, leaving 6 bases of the junction unmatched. CDR1 is MNHNY, CDR2 SVGAGI, per germline (reference sequence). This CDR3 is built from 14 residues. This chain's CDR3 is CASRRTGTNQPQHF. CDR3 nucleotide sequence: TGTGCCAGCCGCCGGACAGGGACCAATCAGCCCCAGCATTTT.

This chain links TRBV4-3 with TRBJ1-1; D gene uncertain. Trimming took 0 bases from V and 8 from J, leaving 10 bases between them. From germline, CDR1 is LGHNA and CDR2 YSLEER. The CDR3 runs 13 residues. The CDR3 spells CASSQDHLGEAFF. In DNA form, the CDR3 reads TGCGCCAGCAGCCAAGATCATCTCGGGGAAGCTTTCTTT.

This clone was found a few times. The rearrangement uses TRBV5-1 and TRBJ2-5; 9 nucleotides agree with TRBD1. This CDR3 region has 16 residues. Germline V gives CDR1 SGHRS, CDR2 YFSETQ. V shed 4 bases and J 1 base; nucleotides not matched to a gene: 8. The CDR3 sequence: CASSPQGASSQETQYF. The CDR3 bases are TGCGCCAGCAGCCCACAGGGGGCGTCATCCCAAGAGACCCAGTACTTC. The full variable domain, its missing parts supplied by reference TRBV5-1 and TRBJ2-5, is KAGVTQTPRYLIKTRGQQVTLSCSPISGHRSVSWYQQTPGQGLQFLFEYFSETQRNKGNFPGRFSGRQFSNSRSEMNVSTLELGDSALYLCASSPQGASSQETQYFGPGTRLLVL.

This clone was recorded a few times. The chain is built from TRBV7-2 and TRBJ2-3; D unclear. Trimming left V 2 bases short and J 2 bases short, with 8 bases between. The CDR3 runs to 14 residues. Germline CDR1 SGHTA, CDR2 FQGNSA. For the CDR3, the DNA is TGTGCCAGCAGCTTAAGTTACAACACAGATACGCAGTATTTT. It yields the protein CASSLSYNTDTQYF.

The chain is built from TRBV19 and TRBJ1-3; TRBD1 matches 9 bases. Germline-derived CDR1 and CDR2 are LNHDA and SQIVND (reference sequence). The CDR3 sequence is 15 residues long. Germline trimming cut 11 bases from V and 1 base from J; bases unmatched to any gene: 9. This CDR3 reads CASRPGQGSGNTIYF. The CDR3 coding sequence is TGTGCCTCCAGGCCGGGACAGGGTTCTGGAAACACCATATATTTT.

The rearrangement links TRBV6-5 to TRBJ2-7, with 9 positions matching TRBD1. The CDR3 consists of 15 residues. Germline lookup yields CDR1 MNHEY and CDR2 SVGAGI. J gave up 0 bases and V 7 bases, and 7 bases lay outside the gene matches. The CDR3 DNA follows: TGTGCCAGCAAACTCCGGGACAGGGCCTCCTACGAGCAGTACTTC. This gives the protein CASKLRDRASYEQYF.

This clone is a singleton in its sample. The V call is TRBV30, the J call TRBJ2-5; TRBD1 aligns across 9 bases. V was pared by 3 bases and J by 2 bases, with 4 bases of the junction left unmatched. CDR1 and CDR2 from the germline V gene are GTSNPN and SVGIG (reference sequence). The CDR3 consists of 14 residues. CDR3 sequence (DNA): TGTGCCTGGAGCGACAGGGGGTGGCAAGAGACCCAGTACTTC. Translated: CAWSDRGWQETQYF.